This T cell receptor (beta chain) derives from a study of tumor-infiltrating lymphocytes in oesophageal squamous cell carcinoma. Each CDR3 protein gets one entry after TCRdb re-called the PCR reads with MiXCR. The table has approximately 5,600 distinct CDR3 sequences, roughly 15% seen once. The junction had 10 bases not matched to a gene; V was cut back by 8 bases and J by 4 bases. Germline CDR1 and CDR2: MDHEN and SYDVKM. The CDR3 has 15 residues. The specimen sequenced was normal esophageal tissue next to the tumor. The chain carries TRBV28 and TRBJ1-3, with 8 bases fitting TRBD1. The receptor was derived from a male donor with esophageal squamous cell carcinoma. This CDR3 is CASLGGTGSGNTIYF. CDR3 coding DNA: TGTGCCAGCCTGGGAGGGACAGGATCGGGAAACACCATATATTTT. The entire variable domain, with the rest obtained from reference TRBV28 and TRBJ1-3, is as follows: DVKVTQSSRYLVKRTGEKVFLECVQDMDHENMFWYRQDPGLGLRLIYFSYDVKMKEKGDIPEGYSVSREKKERFSLILESASTNQTSMYLCASLGGTGSGNTIYFGEGSWLTVV.